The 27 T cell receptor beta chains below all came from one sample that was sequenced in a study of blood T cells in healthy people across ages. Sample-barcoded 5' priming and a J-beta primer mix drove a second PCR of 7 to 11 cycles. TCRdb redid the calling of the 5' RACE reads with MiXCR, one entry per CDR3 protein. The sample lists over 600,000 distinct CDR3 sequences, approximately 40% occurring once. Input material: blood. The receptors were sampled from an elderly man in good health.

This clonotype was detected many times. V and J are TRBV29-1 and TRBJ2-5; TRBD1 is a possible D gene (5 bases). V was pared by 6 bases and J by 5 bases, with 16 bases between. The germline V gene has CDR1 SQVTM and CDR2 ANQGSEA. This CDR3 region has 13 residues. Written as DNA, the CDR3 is TGCAGCGTGTGGCAGGGCCGGACGGAGACCCAGTACTTC. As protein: CSVWQGRTETQYF.

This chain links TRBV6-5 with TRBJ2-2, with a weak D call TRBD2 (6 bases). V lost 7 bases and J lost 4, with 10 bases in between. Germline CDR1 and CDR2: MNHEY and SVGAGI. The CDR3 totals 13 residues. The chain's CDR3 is CASKAGGTGELFF. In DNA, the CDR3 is TGTGCCAGCAAAGCGGGTGGCACCGGGGAGCTGTTTTTT.

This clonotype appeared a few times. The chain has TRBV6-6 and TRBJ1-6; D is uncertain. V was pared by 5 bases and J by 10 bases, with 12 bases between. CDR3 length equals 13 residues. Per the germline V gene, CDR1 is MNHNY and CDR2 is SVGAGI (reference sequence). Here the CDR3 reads CASSNPPMSPLHF. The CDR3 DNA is TGTGCCAGCAGTAACCCCCCTATGTCACCCCTCCACTTT.

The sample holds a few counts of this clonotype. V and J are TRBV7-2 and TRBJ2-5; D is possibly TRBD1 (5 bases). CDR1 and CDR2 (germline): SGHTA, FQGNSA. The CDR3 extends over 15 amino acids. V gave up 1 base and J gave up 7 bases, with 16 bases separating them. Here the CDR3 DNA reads TGTGCCAGCAGCTTAGATGCCCAGGGCTTGGTGACCCAGTACTTC. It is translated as CASSLDAQGLVTQYF.

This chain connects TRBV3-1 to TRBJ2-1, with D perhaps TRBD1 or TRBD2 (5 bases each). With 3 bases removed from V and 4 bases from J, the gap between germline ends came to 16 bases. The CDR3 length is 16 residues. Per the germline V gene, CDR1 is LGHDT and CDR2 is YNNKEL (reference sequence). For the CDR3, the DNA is TGTGCCAGCAGCCACCGGGACGGGGCAATATACAATGAGCAGTTCTTC. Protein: CASSHRDGAIYNEQFF.

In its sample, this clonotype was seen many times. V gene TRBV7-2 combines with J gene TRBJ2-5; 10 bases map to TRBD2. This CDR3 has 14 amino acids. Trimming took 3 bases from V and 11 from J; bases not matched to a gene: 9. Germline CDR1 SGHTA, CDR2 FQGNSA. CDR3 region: CASSLLAGGAMQYF. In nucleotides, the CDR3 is TGTGCCAGCAGCTTGTTAGCGGGGGGTGCTATGCAGTACTTC.

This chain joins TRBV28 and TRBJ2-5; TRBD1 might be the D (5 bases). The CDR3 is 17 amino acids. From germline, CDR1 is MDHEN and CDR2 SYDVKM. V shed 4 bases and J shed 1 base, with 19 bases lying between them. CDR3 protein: CASSSVVGVGFQETQYF. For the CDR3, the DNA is TGTGCCAGCAGTTCCGTGGTAGGGGTAGGATTCCAAGAGACCCAGTACTTC.

The CDR3 sequence: CASSGTFGETQYF. CDR3 nucleotides: TGTGCCAGCAGTGGGACTTTTGGGGAGACCCAGTACTTC. V is TRBV6-5 and J is TRBJ2-5; D is perhaps TRBD2 (6 bases). CDR3 length equals 13 residues. Germline V lookup: CDR1 MNHEY, CDR2 SVGAGI. V gave up 5 bases and J gave up 5 bases, with 12 bases separating them.

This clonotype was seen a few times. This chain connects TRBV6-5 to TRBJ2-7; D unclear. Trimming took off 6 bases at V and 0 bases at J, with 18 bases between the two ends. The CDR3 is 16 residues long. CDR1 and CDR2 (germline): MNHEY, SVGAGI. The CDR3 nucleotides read TGTGCCAGCAGCCAACAGAAGGGCCAGCTCTCCTACGAGCAGTACTTC. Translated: CASSQQKGQLSYEQYF.

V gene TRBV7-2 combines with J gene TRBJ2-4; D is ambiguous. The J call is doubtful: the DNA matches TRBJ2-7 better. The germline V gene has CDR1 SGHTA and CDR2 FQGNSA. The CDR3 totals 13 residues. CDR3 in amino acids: CASSTPFDDEQYF. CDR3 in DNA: TGTGCCAGCAGCACCCCATTTGACGACGAGCAGTACTTC.

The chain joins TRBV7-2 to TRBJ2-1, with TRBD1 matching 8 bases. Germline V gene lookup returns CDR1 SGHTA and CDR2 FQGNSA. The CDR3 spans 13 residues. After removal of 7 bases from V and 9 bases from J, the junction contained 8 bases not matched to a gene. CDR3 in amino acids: CASTAGGYGEQFF. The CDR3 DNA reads TGTGCCAGCACGGCAGGGGGCTATGGTGAGCAGTTCTTC. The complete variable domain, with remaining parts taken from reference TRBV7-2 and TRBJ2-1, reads GAGVSQSPSNKVTEKGKDVELRCDPISGHTALYWYRQSLGQGLEFLIYFQGNSAPDKSGLPSDRFSAERTGGSVSTLTIQRTQQEDSAVYLCASTAGGYGEQFFGPGTRLTVL.

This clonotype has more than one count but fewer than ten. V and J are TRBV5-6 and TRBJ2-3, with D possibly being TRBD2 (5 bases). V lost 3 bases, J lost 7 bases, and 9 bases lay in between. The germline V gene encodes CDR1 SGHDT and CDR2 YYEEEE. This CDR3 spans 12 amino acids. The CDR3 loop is CASSSGLYTQYF. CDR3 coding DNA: TGTGCCAGCAGCTCTGGACTTTATACGCAGTATTTT.

CDR3 DNA sequence: TGTGCCACCAGCTTAAGCCTTAGGGTAACGGATACGCAGTATTTT. It yields the protein CATSLSLRVTDTQYF. The gene calls are TRBV15 and TRBJ2-3; D uncertain. Trimming took 5 bases from V and 6 from J, leaving 18 bases between them. Germline V gene data show CDR1 as LNHNV and CDR2 as YYDKDF (reference sequence). The CDR3 is 15 amino acids.

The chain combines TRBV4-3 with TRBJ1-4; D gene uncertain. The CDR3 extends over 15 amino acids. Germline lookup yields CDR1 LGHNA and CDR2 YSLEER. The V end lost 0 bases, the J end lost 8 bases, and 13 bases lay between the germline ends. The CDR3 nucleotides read TGCGCCAGCAGCCAAGATCTGGGGAGAGGGGAAAAACTGTTTTTT. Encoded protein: CASSQDLGRGEKLFF.

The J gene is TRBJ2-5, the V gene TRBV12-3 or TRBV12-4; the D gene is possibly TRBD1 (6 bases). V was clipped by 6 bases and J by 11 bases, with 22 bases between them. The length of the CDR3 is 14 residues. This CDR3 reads CASSQTRQALEQYF. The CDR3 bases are TGTGCCAGCAGCCAGACAAGACAGGCGCTAGAGCAGTACTTC.

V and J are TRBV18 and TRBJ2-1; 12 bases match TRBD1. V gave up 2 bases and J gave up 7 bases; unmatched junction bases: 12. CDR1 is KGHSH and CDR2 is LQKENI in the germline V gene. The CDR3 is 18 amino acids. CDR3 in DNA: TGTGCCAGCTCACCAACGACCGCCGGGACAGGGGGCGGGAATGAGCAGTTCTTC. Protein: CASSPTTAGTGGGNEQFF.

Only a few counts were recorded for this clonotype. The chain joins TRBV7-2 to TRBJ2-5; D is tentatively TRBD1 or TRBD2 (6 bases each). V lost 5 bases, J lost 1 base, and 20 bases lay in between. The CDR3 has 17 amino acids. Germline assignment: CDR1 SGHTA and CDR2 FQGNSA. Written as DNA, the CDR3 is TGTGCCAGCAGCCCCCTTACAGGGAGGAGGGGCCAAGAGACCCAGTACTTC. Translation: CASSPLTGRRGQETQYF.

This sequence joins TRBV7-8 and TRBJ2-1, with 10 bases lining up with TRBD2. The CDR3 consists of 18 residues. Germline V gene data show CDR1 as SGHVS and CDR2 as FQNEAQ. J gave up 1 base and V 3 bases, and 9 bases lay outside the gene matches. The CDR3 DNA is TGTGCCAGCAGCTTCCAAGCGGGGGGGCGAGAGTCCTACAATGAGCAGTTCTTC. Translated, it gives CASSFQAGGRESYNEQFF.

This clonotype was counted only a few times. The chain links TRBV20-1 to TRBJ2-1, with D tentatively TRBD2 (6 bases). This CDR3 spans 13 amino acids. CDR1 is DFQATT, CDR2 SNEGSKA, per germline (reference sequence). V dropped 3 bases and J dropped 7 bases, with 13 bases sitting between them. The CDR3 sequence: CSARSPGRNEQFF. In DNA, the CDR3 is TGCAGTGCTAGGAGCCCCGGGAGAAATGAGCAGTTCTTC.

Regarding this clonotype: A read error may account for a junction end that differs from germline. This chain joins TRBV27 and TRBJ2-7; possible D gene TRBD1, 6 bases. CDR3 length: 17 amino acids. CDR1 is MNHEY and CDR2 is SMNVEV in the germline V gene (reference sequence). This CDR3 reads CTSSLSGQGSRSYEQYF. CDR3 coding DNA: TGTACCAGCAGTTTATCGGGTCAGGGGTCCCGCTCCTACGAGCAGTACTTC.

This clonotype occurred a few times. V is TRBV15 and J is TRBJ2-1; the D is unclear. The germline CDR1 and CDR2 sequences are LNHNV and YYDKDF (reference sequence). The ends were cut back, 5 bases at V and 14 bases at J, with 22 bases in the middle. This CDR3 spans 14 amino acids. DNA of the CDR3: TGTGCCACCAGCCCCGATAGGGCACAAACCAGAGAGTTCTTC. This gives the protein CATSPDRAQTREFF.

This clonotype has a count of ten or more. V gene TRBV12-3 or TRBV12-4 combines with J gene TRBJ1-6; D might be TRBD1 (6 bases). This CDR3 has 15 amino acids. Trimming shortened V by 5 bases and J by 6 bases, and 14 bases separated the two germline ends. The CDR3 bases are TGTGCCAGCAGTCAAGGACAGCCTCTTAATTCACCCCTCCACTTT. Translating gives CASSQGQPLNSPLHF.

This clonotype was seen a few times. Here the CDR3 reads CASSFGLRATGYGYTF. The CDR3 DNA follows: TGTGCCAGCAGTTTTGGTCTCCGGGCGACTGGCTATGGCTACACCTTC. The chain uses TRBV12-3 or TRBV12-4 and TRBJ1-2; D uncertain. Trimming cost V 3 bases and J 4 bases, with 18 bases left between them. The CDR3 has 16 residues.

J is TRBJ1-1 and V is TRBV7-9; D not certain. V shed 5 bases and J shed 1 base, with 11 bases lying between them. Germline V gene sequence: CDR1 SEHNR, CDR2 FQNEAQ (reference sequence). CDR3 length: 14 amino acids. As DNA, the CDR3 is TGTGCCAGCAGCACCCGAGAGGGGAACACTGAAGCTTTCTTT. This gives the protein CASSTREGNTEAFF.

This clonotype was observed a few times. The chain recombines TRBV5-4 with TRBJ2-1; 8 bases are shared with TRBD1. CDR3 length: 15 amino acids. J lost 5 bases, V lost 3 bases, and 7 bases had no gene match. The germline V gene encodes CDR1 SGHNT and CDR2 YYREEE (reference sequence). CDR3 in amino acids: CASSSRTGKNNEQFF. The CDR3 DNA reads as TGTGCCAGCAGCTCCAGGACAGGGAAAAACAATGAGCAGTTCTTC.

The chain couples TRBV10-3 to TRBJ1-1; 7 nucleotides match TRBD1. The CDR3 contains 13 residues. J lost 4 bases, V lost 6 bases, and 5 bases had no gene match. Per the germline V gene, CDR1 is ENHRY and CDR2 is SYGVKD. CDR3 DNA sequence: TGTGCCATCAGCCCGACAGGGCGCACTGAAGCTTTCTTT. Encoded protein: CAISPTGRTEAFF.

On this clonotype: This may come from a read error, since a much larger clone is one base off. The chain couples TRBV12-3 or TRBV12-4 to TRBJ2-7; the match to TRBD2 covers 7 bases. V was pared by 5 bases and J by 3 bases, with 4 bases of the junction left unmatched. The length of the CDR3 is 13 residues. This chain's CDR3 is CASSTERGYEQYF. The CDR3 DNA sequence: TGTGCCAGCAGTACGGAGCGGGGCTACGAGCAGTACTTC.